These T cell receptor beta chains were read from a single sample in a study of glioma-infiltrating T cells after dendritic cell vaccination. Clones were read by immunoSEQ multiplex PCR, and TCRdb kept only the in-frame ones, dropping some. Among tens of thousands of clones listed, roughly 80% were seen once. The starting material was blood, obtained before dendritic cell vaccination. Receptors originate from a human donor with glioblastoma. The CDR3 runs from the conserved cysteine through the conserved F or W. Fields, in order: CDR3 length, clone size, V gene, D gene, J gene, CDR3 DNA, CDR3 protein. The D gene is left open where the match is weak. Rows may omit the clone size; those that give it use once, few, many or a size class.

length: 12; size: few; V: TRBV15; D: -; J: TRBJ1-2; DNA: TGTGCCACGGCCCCGGGGGATTATGGCTACACCTTC; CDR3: CATAPGDYGYTF
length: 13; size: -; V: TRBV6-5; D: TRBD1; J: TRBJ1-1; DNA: TGTGCCAGCAGGACAGGGGGCCGGCCTGAAGCTTTCTTT; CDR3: CASRTGGRPEAFF
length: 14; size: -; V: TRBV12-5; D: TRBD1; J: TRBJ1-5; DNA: TGTGCTAGTGGTTTGGACAGGGGAAGGCAGCCCCAGCATTTT; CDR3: CASGLDRGRQPQHF
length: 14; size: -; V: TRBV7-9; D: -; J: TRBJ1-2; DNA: TGTGCCAGCAGCTTATCACTACCCGGGGATGGCTACACCTTC; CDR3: CASSLSLPGDGYTF
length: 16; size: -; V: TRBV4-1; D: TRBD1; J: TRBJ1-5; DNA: TGCGCCAACAGCCCCATAGGACAGGGTCGAGATCAGCCCCAGCATTTT; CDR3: CANSPIGQGRDQPQHF
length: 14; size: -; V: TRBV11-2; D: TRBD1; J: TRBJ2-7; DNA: TGTGCCAGCACCGGGACAGGATACTCCTACGAGCAGTACTTC; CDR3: CASTGTGYSYEQYF
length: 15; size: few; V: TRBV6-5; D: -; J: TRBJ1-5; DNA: TGTGCCAGCAGTTACTCGAGACCGGGAAGTCAGCCCCAGCATTTT; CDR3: CASSYSRPGSQPQHF
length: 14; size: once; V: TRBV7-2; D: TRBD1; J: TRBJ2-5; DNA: TGTGCCAGCAGGTTACAGGGGCAACAAGAGACCCAGTACTTC; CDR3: CASRLQGQQETQYF
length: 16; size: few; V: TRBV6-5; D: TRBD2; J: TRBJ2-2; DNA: TGTGCCAGCAGTTACTCGGCGGGAGGCGGCACCGGGGAGCTGTTTTTT; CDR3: CASSYSAGGGTGELFF
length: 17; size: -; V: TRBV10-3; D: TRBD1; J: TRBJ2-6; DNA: TGTGCCATCAGTGAAGGGACAGCGTCCTCTGGGGCCAACGTCCTGACTTTC; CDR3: CAISEGTASSGANVLTF
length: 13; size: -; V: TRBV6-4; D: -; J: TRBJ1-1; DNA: TGTGCCAGCAGTGATCCCCCGTACACTGAAGCTTTCTTT; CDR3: CASSDPPYTEAFF
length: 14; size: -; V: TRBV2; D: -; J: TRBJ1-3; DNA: TGTGCCGGCAGGGAGGCGTTCTCTGGAAACACCATATATTTT; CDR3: CAGREAFSGNTIYF
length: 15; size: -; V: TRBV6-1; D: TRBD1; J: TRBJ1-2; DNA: TGTGCCAGCAGTTTTATGGGACAGGGAGGTTCTGGCTACACCTTC; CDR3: CASSFMGQGGSGYTF
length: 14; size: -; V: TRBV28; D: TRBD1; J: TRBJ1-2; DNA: TGTGCCAGCAGCCTGACAGGGCGGCCAGAGGGCTACACCTTC; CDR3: CASSLTGRPEGYTF
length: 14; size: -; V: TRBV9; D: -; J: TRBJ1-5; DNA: TGTGCCAGCAGCGTAGGAACGAGGAATCAGCCCCAGCATTTT; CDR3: CASSVGTRNQPQHF
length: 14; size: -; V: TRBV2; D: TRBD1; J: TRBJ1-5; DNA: TGTGCCAGCAGCCGAGGACAGGGGGCACAGCCCCAGCATTTT; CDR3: CASSRGQGAQPQHF
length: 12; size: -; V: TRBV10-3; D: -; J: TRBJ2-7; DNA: TGTGCCATCAGTGAGTCATCAGGGGAGCAGTACTTC; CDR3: CAISESSGEQYF
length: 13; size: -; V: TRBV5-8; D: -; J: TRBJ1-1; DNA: TGTGCCAGCACCACCATGGGAGTGGGGTTGGCTTTCTTT; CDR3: CASTTMGVGLAFF
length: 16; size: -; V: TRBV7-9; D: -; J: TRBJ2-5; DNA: TGTGCCAGCAGCTCCGGAGACAGAGTGTACCAAGAGACCCAGTACTTC; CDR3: CASSSGDRVYQETQYF
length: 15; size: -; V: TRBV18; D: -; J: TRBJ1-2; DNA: TGTGCCAGCTCACCAGTGACACAGACAAACTATGGCTACACCTTC; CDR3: CASSPVTQTNYGYTF